Sequencing of this TCR beta chain was carried out in a study of blood T cell repertoires in COVID-19. Across the whole study: T cells, B-cell-depleted T cells, or PBMCs provided the cDNA or gDNA that served as material.

The table came from immunoSEQ multiplex PCR; TCRdb's copy has only in-frame clones and leaves some out. In the table there are tens of thousands of clones, 70% to 90% of which are singletons. CDR3 length: 16 residues. In germline, CDR1 is LNHDA, CDR2 SQIVND (reference sequence). V was clipped by 2 bases and J by 3 bases; unmatched bases: 7. Sequencing was done on a sample of peripheral blood. This clonotype was obtained from a human donor in a cohort sampled during active COVID-19. This rearrangement joins TRBV19 to TRBJ1-2, with 9 bases aligning to TRBD1. For the CDR3, the DNA is TGTGCCAGTAGTATACGGGGACAGGGACAATACTATGGCTACACCTTC. It specifies CASSIRGQGQYYGYTF.